These T cell receptor beta chains were read from a single sample in a study of blood T cell repertoires in COVID-19. Some clones are missing from TCRdb's copy, which holds only in-frame ones; the method was immunoSEQ multiplex PCR. Here the sample spans over 100,000 clones, about 90% being singletons. The sample comprised peripheral blood. The receptors were sampled from a man aged 50 or older with active COVID-19. Both conserved end residues are part of each CDR3. Each record gives: clone size, V gene, J gene, D gene, CDR3 DNA, CDR3 protein. D genes are given only for firm matches. Only part of the rows carry a size: once, few, many, or a class if the clone is expanded.

NA	TRBV19	TRBJ1-5	TRBD1	TGTGCCAGTAGTCGACGGTCCTTTGGGACAGACTTTATTAGCAATCAGCCCCAGCATTTT	CASSRRSFGTDFISNQPQHF
NA	TRBV2	TRBJ2-3	NA	TGTGCCAGCAAAGCGAGAATTCGGACAGATACGCAGTATTTT	CASKARIRTDTQYF
NA	TRBV5-4	TRBJ2-1	TRBD1	TGTGCCAGCAGCAAGGAAAGACAGGGGGGCTACAATGAGCAGTTCTTC	CASSKERQGGYNEQFF
NA	TRBV5-5	TRBJ2-1	NA	TGTGCCAGCAGCTTGGATACCCAGGAGCAGTTCTTC	CASSLDTQEQFF
once	TRBV15	TRBJ1-2	NA	TGTGCCACCAGCAGAGAAGTAGGACAGACAAGCTATGGCTACACCTTC	CATSREVGQTSYGYTF
NA	TRBV29-1	TRBJ2-3	TRBD1	TGCAGCGTTATGGGACAGGGCTTTCACACAGATACGCAGTATTTT	CSVMGQGFHTDTQYF
NA	TRBV2	TRBJ1-4	TRBD1	TGTGCCAGCAGCTACCCGGGACAGCTGGATGAAAAACTGTTTTTT	CASSYPGQLDEKLFF
NA	TRBV4-2	TRBJ2-3	TRBD2	TGTGCCAGCAGCCAACATGCGCTAGCGGGGGGGCCCACAGATACGCAGTATTTT	CASSQHALAGGPTDTQYF
NA	TRBV7-9	TRBJ2-3	NA	TGTGCCAGCAGCCTCGGACAGACCGTCACAGATACGCAGTATTTT	CASSLGQTVTDTQYF
NA	TRBV7-2	TRBJ2-3	TRBD1	TGTGCCAGCAGAAAAGGGGGCGACACAGATACGCAGTATTTT	CASRKGGDTDTQYF
few	TRBV5-5	TRBJ1-2	TRBD1	TGTGCCAGCAGCTCGTATACAGGGGGCCAACCTAATGGCTACACCTTC	CASSSYTGGQPNGYTF
few	TRBV7-9	TRBJ1-2	TRBD1	TGTGCCAGCAGCTTAGCGGGACAGCCTGTGTGGTATGGCTACACCTTC	CASSLAGQPVWYGYTF
NA	TRBV18	TRBJ2-7	TRBD1	TGTGCCAGCTCTCCGGCCGGGACAGCCTACGAGCAGTACTTC	CASSPAGTAYEQYF
NA	TRBV7-2	TRBJ2-7	TRBD2	TGTGCCAGCAGCTTATCTAGGACTAGCGCCTCCTACGAGCAGTACTTC	CASSLSRTSASYEQYF
NA	TRBV15	TRBJ2-7	TRBD2	TGTGCCACCAGCAGAGTTAGCGGGGGGGTCTACGAGCAGTACTTC	CATSRVSGGVYEQYF
NA	TRBV25-1	TRBJ2-1	NA	TGTGCCAGCAGTGCGGCGGGGGCCAGAGATGAGCAGTTCTTC	CASSAAGARDEQFF
NA	TRBV7-3	TRBJ2-3	NA	TGTGCCAGCAGCTTAAGCGGCGTCAGGGATGTAACAGATACGCAGTATTTT	CASSLSGVRDVTDTQYF
NA	TRBV6-5	TRBJ1-2	TRBD1	TGTGCCAGCAGGATATCCGGGACAGGGGGCGGAGGCTACACCTTC	CASRISGTGGGGYTF
NA	TRBV2	TRBJ1-2	NA	TGTGCCAGCAGGGGATTTACCGGGACTGTCATTTTTGGCTACACCTTC	CASRGFTGTVIFGYTF
NA	TRBV6-5	TRBJ1-2	TRBD1	TGTGCCAGCAGTTCCGGGACAGGCAACTATGGCTACACCTTC	CASSSGTGNYGYTF
NA	TRBV7-2	TRBJ2-7	TRBD2	TGTGCCAGCAGCTTTGGACTAGCGTCCTACGAGCAGTACTTC	CASSFGLASYEQYF
NA	TRBV18	TRBJ2-7	NA	TGTGCCAGCTGCTACAGGGCTACCTACGAGCAGTACTTC	CASCYRATYEQYF
NA	TRBV9	TRBJ1-1	NA	TGTGCCAGCAGCGTAGCAACAGGGTCGAACACTGAAGCTTTCTTT	CASSVATGSNTEAFF
NA	TRBV5-1	TRBJ1-1	NA	TGCGCCAGCAGCTCGGTTGGGGGCGCGGACACTGAAGCTTTCTTT	CASSSVGGADTEAFF